The present T cell receptor beta chain was sequenced within a study of identifying expanded T cells in peripheral blood. Assay: immunoSEQ multiplex PCR; the TCRdb copy retains only in-frame clones and omits some. The table has 100,000 to 150,000 clones, approximately 84% seen once. This clone was seen only a few times. Its antigen is not known. Findings of the study overall: About 1.2 clones differed between technical replicates, versus about 16 and 19 over time.

The sequence came from a person aged 18-70 years in good health. Sequencing was performed on blood.

CDR3: CASSSTVHSGEQYF. In DNA form, the CDR3 reads TGTGCCAGCAGCTCGACTGTCCACTCTGGGGAGCAGTACTTC. This rearrangement joins TRBV7-2 to TRBJ2-7; the D is unclear. The CDR3 covers 14 residues. V lost 4 bases to trimming and J lost 7 bases, with 17 bases between them. Germline V gene data show CDR1 as SGHTA and CDR2 as FQGNSA.